This TCR beta chain comes out of a study of response to subunit inactivated influenza vaccine. As for this clonotype: The antigen is undetermined.

One entry per CDR3 protein results from TCRdb running MiXCR on the RT-PCR reads. This table holds a few hundred thousand distinct CDR3 sequences, approximately 10% found once. V gave up 5 bases and J gave up 4 bases; unmatched junction bases: 8. CDR3 length equals 16 residues. CDR1 is SGHVS, CDR2 FQNEAQ, per germline. General study results and limits: T cells newly recruited by each seasonal influenza vaccination are few, the authors suggested.

The specimen comprised PBMCs from blood, sampled more than 35 days after vaccination. The gene calls are TRBV7-8 and TRBJ2-3; 11 bases are shared with TRBD1. The source of this sequence is a man aged 50 to 60 who received an inactivated influenza vaccine. CDR3 in amino acids: CASSALPGQGADTQYF. In DNA, the CDR3 is TGTGCCAGCAGCGCCCTACCGGGACAGGGGGCAGATACGCAGTATTTT.